The TCR beta chain described here comes from a study of T cell responses to AZD1222 COVID-19 vaccine. Remarks on this clone: Its antigen is currently unknown.

General observations from the study: Reports say nearly half of spike-specific TCRs go after unmutated variant regions. The span of vaccine-associated CD4 TCRs extended across spike, with dominance at 160-218 and 743-854.

TCRdb keeps only in-frame clones here, not all; method: immunoSEQ multiplex PCR. The data hold 150,000 or so clones, with 90% to 95% observed a single time. There are 16 residues in the CDR3. V lost 1 base and J lost 0, with 10 bases in between. Germline V gives CDR1 LNHNV, CDR2 YYDKDF (reference sequence). This chain connects TRBV15 to TRBJ1-3, with D possibly being TRBD1 (5 bases). The sequence came from an adult in good health. This specimen was peripheral blood, taken on day 0 of AZD1222 vaccination. CDR3 nucleotides: TGTGCCACCAGCAGAGGTCCAGGGAGCTCTGGAAACACCATATATTTT. Its protein is CATSRGPGSSGNTIYF. The full variable domain, in which reference TRBV15 and TRBJ1-3 provide the parts outside the CDR3, is DAMVIQNPRYQVTQFGKPVTLSCSQTLNHNVMYWYQQKSSQAPKLLFHYYDKDFNNEADTPDNFQSRRPNTSFCFLDIRSPGLGDTAMYLCATSRGPGSSGNTIYFGEGSWLTVV.